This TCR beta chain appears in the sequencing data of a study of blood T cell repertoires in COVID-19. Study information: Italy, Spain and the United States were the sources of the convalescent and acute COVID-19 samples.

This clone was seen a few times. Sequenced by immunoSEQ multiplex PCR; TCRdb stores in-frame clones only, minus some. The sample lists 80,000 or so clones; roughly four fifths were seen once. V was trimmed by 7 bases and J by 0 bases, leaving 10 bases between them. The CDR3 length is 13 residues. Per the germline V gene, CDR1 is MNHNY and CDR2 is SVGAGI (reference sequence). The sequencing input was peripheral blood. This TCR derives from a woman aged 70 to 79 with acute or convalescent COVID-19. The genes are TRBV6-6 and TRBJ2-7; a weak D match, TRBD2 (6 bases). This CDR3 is CASTYGSSYEQYF. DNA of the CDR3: TGTGCCAGCACCTACGGGAGCTCCTACGAGCAGTACTTC.